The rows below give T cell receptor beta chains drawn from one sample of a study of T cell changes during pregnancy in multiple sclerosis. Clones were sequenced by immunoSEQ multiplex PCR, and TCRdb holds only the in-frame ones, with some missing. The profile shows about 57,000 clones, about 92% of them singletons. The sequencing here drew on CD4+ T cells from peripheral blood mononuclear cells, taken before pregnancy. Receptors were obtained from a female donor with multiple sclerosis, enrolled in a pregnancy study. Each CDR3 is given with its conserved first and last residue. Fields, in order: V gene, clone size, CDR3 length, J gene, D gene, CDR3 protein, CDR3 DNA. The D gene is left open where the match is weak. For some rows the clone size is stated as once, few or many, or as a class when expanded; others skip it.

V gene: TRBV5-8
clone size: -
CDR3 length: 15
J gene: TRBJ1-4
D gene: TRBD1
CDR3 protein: CASSSAQGVGEKLFF
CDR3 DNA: TGTGCCAGCAGCTCTGCACAGGGGGTGGGTGAAAAACTGTTTTTT

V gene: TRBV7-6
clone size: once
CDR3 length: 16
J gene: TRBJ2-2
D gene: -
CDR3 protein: CASSLAGGVVTGELFF
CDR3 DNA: TGTGCCAGCAGCTTAGCGGGGGGAGTAGTCACCGGGGAGCTGTTTTTT

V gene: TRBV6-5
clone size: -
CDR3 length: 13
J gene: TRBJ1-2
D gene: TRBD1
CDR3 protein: CASSPEGAGGYTF
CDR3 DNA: TGTGCCAGCAGTCCCGAGGGGGCCGGTGGCTACACCTTC

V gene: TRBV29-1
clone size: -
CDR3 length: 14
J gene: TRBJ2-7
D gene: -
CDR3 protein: CSVERTGGRYEQYF
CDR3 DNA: TGCAGCGTTGAAAGAACCGGAGGACGGTACGAGCAGTACTTC

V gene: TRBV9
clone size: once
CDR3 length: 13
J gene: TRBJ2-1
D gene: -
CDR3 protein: CASSILQGNEQFF
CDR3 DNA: TGTGCCAGCAGCATTTTACAGGGTAATGAGCAGTTCTTC

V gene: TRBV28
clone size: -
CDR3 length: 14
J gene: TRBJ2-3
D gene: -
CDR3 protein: CASSLLTGPDTQYF
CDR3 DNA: TGTGCCAGCAGTTTATTAACAGGCCCAGATACGCAGTATTTT

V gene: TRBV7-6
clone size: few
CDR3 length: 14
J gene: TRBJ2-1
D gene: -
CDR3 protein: CASSRTGTYNEQFF
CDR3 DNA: TGTGCCAGCAGTCGCACAGGGACCTACAATGAGCAGTTCTTC

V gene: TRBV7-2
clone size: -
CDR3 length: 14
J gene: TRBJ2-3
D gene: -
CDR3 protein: CASSLNPGTDTQYF
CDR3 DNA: TGTGCCAGCAGCTTAAACCCGGGCACAGATACGCAGTATTTT

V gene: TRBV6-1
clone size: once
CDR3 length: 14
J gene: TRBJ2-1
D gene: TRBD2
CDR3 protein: CASSGLAGVSEQFF
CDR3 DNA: TGTGCCAGCAGTGGACTAGCGGGAGTCTCTGAGCAGTTCTTC

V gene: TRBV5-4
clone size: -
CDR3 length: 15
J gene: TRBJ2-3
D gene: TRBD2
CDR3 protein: CASSVQGGETDTQYF
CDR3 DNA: TGTGCCAGCAGCGTGCAGGGAGGGGAGACAGATACGCAGTATTTT

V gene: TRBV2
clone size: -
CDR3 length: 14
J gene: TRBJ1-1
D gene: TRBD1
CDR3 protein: CASSRPGGHTEAFF
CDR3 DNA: TGTGCCAGCAGTCGACCAGGGGGTCACACTGAAGCTTTCTTT

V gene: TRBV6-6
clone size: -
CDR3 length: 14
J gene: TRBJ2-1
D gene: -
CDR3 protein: CASRDPSSYNEQFF
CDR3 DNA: TGTGCCAGCAGGGATCCTAGCTCCTACAATGAGCAGTTCTTC

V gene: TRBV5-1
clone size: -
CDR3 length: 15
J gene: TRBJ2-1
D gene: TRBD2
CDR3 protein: CASSLVPSGNNEQFF
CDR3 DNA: TGCGCCAGCAGCTTGGTGCCTAGCGGGAACAATGAGCAGTTCTTC

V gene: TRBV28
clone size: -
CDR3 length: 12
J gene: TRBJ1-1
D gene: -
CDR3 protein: CASSLLRSEAFF
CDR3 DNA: TGTGCCAGCAGTTTATTGAGGAGTGAAGCTTTCTTT

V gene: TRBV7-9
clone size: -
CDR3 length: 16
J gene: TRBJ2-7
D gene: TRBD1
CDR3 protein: CASSSFRDRDLYEQYF
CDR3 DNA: TGTGCCAGCAGCTCCTTCCGGGACAGGGACCTTTACGAGCAGTACTTC

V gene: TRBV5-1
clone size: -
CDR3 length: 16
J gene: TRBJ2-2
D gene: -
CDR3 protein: CASSLEGQGDTGELFF
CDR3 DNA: TGCGCCAGCAGCTTGGAGGGCCAGGGCGACACCGGGGAGCTGTTTTTT

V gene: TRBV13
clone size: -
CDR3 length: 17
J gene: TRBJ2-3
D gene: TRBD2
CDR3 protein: CASSPRGTSGGTDTQYF
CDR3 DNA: TGTGCCAGCAGCCCCCGGGGGACTAGCGGGGGCACAGATACGCAGTATTTT

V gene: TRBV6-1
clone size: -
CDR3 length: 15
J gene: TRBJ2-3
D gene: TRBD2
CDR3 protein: CASRDSGRAVDTQYF
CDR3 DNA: TGTGCCAGCAGGGATAGCGGGAGGGCCGTAGATACGCAGTATTTT

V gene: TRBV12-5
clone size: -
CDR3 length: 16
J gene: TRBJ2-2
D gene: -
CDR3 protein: CASGLVNGLSTGELFF
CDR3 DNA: TGTGCTAGTGGTTTGGTAAATGGGCTCTCAACCGGGGAGCTGTTTTTT

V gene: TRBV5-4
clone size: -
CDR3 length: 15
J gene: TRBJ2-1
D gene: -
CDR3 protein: CASFQRGLNDNEQFF
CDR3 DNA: TGTGCCAGCTTCCAACGGGGACTCAACGACAATGAGCAGTTCTTC

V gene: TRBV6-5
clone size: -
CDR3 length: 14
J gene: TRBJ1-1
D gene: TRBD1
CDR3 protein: CASSYGTGVTEAFF
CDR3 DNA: TGTGCCAGCAGTTACGGGACAGGGGTCACTGAAGCTTTCTTT

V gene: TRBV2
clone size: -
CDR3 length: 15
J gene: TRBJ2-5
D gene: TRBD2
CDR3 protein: CASSSTSGSGETQYF
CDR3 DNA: TGTGCCAGCAGTTCCACGAGCGGGAGTGGAGAGACCCAGTACTTC

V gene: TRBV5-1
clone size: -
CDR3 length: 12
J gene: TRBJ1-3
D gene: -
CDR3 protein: CASSLPGNTIYF
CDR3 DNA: TGCGCCAGCTCACTCCCTGGAAACACCATATATTTT

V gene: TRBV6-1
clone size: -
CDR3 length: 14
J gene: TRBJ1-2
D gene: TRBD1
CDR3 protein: CASSKGQGTYGYTF
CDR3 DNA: TGTGCCAGCAGTAAGGGACAGGGGACCTATGGCTACACCTTC